This T cell receptor (beta chain) originates from a study of T cells in Graves' hyperthyroidism and ophthalmopathy. At the level of the study: Peripheral blood was acquired at first diagnosis, ahead of any therapy whatsoever.

Hyperthyroidism patients were newly diagnosed, had disease duration under 2 months, and were aged 18 to 65 years. Exclusion followed for patients with uncontrolled infection, other autoimmune disease, pregnancy or lactation. A word on this clonotype: The antigen is not known.

Notes on the study in general: Most thyroid clonotypes that were expanded above 0.001 also turned up in blood.

Amplified TCR beta CDR3 regions derived from RNA transcripts. First-round RT-PCR with HTBI primers amplified the TCR CDR3 region. Each CDR3 protein gets one entry after TCRdb re-called the multiplex PCR reads with MiXCR. The sample has more than 300,000 distinct CDR3 sequences, roughly 14% seen once. The sequenced sample consisted of blood. The sequence derives from a woman aged 55 to 70 with Graves' hyperthyroidism.

The CDR3 bases are TGTGCCAGCAGCTACGAGATGACTAGCGTAGATCAAGAGACCCAGTACTTC. This codes for CASSYEMTSVDQETQYF. The chain joins TRBV7-3 to TRBJ2-5; 8 positions match TRBD2. The ends lost 4 bases at V and 2 bases at J; junction bases unmatched: 12. Germline V lookup: CDR1 SGHTA, CDR2 FQGTGA. This CDR3 has 17 residues. Together with reference TRBV7-3 and TRBJ2-5, the CDR3 gives the full variable domain: GAGVSQTPSNKVTEKGKYVELRCDPISGHTALYWYRQSLGQGPEFLIYFQGTGAADDSGLPNDRFFAVRPEGSVSTLKIQRTERGDSAVYLCASSYEMTSVDQETQYFGPGTRLLVL.